The 20 T cell receptor beta chains listed next were all sequenced from one sample in a study of CD8 T cells in ankylosing spondylitis. MiXCR, run by TCRdb on the 5' RACE reads, gives a single entry per CDR3 protein. Here the sample spans 100,000 to 150,000 distinct CDR3 sequences, about 10% being singletons. Sequencing was done on a sample of blood, either unsorted or a sorted T cell fraction (not recorded which). Receptors were obtained from a female donor with ankylosing spondylitis or in good health (not recorded which).

This clonotype was detected many times. This chain links TRBV19 with TRBJ2-4; either TRBD1 or TRBD2 may fit D (5 bases each). Per the germline V gene, CDR1 is LNHDA and CDR2 is SQIVND (reference sequence). The V end lost 1 base, the J end lost 6 bases, and 13 bases lay between the germline ends. This CDR3 region has 15 residues. The CDR3 spells CASSIAGLRGNIQYF. Written as DNA, the CDR3 is TGTGCCAGTAGTATAGCCGGGTTGAGGGGAAACATTCAGTACTTC.

In nucleotides, the CDR3 is TGTGCCAGCAGTGAATTCGAGGGGATGGAGACCCAGTACTTC. Its translation is CASSEFEGMETQYF. This rearrangement joins TRBV6-1 to TRBJ2-5, with D perhaps TRBD1 or TRBD2 (5 bases each). The CDR3 consists of 14 residues. CDR1 and CDR2 from the germline V gene are MNHNS and SASEGT. V was cut by 2 bases and J by 5 bases, with 12 bases left in between.

This clonotype was counted between two and nine times. The V call is TRBV7-2, the J call TRBJ2-3; 14 bases are shared with TRBD2. V was clipped by 0 bases and J by 7 bases; unmatched bases: 3. The CDR3 extends over 16 amino acids. Germline V CDR1 and CDR2: SGHTA, FQGNSA. The CDR3 sequence is CASSLATSGRAYTQYF. CDR3 nucleotides: TGTGCCAGCAGCTTAGCGACTAGCGGGAGGGCTTATACGCAGTATTTT.

In this sample, this clonotype turned up many times. The chain couples TRBV7-9 to TRBJ2-1; D gene unclear. In germline, CDR1 is SEHNR, CDR2 FQNEAQ (reference sequence). V was pared by 1 base and J by 12 bases, with 10 bases between. The CDR3 consists of 12 residues. CDR3 amino acids: CASSLGTAPQFF. CDR3 in DNA: TGTGCCAGCAGCTTAGGTACGGCCCCGCAGTTCTTC. Using reference TRBV7-9 and TRBJ2-1 for the parts outside the CDR3, the full variable domain is DTGVSQNPRHKITKRGQNVTFRCDPISEHNRLYWYRQTLGQGPEFLTYFQNEAQLEKSRLLSDRFSAERPKGSFSTLEIQRTEQGDSAMYLCASSLGTAPQFFGPGTRLTVL.

This clonotype has more than one count but fewer than ten. The rearrangement joins TRBV18 to TRBJ2-7; D gene unclear. The V end lost 1 base, the J end lost 5 bases, and 9 bases lay between the germline ends. The CDR3 spans 13 residues. The germline gives CDR1 KGHSH, CDR2 LQKENI. CDR3 residues: CASSPRLTHEQYF. The CDR3 DNA follows: TGTGCCAGCTCACCACGCCTAACCCACGAGCAGTACTTC.

This clonotype occurred many times. The chain has TRBV6-7 and TRBJ2-1; 15 bases map to TRBD2. TRBV6-7 is designated an ORF whose function remains uncertain. V was pared by 5 bases and J by 7 bases, with 3 bases of the junction left unmatched. This CDR3 is 15 amino acids long. CDR3 region: CASSPGTSGGNEQFF. The CDR3, as DNA: TGTGCCAGCAGTCCCGGGACTAGCGGGGGGAATGAGCAGTTCTTC.

This clonotype was counted at least ten times. The CDR3 protein is CASSLAMDTQYF. CDR3 in DNA: TGCGCCAGCAGCTTGGCGATGGATACGCAGTATTTT. The gene calls are TRBV5-1 and TRBJ2-3; D call uncertain. The CDR3 length is 12 residues. V dropped 0 bases and J dropped 6 bases, with 5 bases sitting between them. Germline V gene lookup returns CDR1 SGHRS and CDR2 YFSETQ.

This clonotype was seen ten or more times. The chain recombines TRBV7-2 with TRBJ2-3; D is ambiguous. Per the germline V gene, CDR1 is SGHTA and CDR2 is FQGNSA. This CDR3 has 17 residues. Trimming removed 6 bases from V and 2 bases from J, with 21 bases in between. Here the CDR3 DNA reads TGTGCCAGCAGTCATACGACCTTTGGCGGACCCACAGATACGCAGTATTTT. It specifies CASSHTTFGGPTDTQYF.

V and J are TRBV9 and TRBJ2-7; 7 positions agree with TRBD1. V gave up 4 bases and J gave up 5 bases; unmatched junction bases: 6. The CDR3 spans 13 residues. CDR1 and CDR2 from the germline V gene are SGDLS and YYNGEE. The CDR3 is CASSPQGLDEQYF. As DNA, the CDR3 is TGTGCCAGCAGCCCACAGGGGCTGGACGAGCAGTACTTC.

This rearrangement joins TRBV20-1 to TRBJ2-1; 8 bases line up with TRBD2. Germline values: CDR1 DFQATT, CDR2 SNEGSKA (reference sequence). CDR3 length equals 14 residues. Trimming removed 6 bases from V and 4 bases from J; junction bases left unmatched: 8. CDR3 DNA: TGCAGTGCCAGGGGACTAGTAGGATACAATGAGCAGTTCTTC. This encodes CSARGLVGYNEQFF.

This clonotype came up a few times. The rearrangement uses TRBV11-1 and TRBJ2-1; D is ambiguous. The ends were cut back, 3 bases at V and 0 bases at J, with 9 bases in the middle. The germline V gene has CDR1 SGHAT and CDR2 FQDESV (reference sequence). The CDR3 sequence is 15 residues long. For the CDR3, the DNA is TGTGCCAGCAGCTTTATTTCGGGCTCCTACAATGAGCAGTTCTTC. This codes for CASSFISGSYNEQFF.

For this clonotype: A single base separates this from a much larger clone, so it may be a read error. The J gene is TRBJ2-2, the V gene TRBV5-4; D is ambiguous. CDR1 is SGHNT, CDR2 YYREEE, per germline (reference sequence). CDR3 size: 15 residues. V was cut by 0 bases and J by 8 bases, with 14 bases left in between. The CDR3 DNA sequence: TGTGCCAGCAGCTTGGCCGGTACTCAAGGTGGGGAGCTGTTTTTT. Protein: CASSLAGTQGGELFF.

This clonotype was found many times. V gene TRBV2 combines with J gene TRBJ2-1; D ambiguous. This CDR3 is 16 amino acids long. V gave up 7 bases and J gave up 4 bases, with 20 bases separating them. Germline loops: CDR1 SNHLY, CDR2 FYNNEI. This CDR3 reads CASKRDTHLLYNEQFF. CDR3 nucleotide sequence: TGTGCCAGCAAACGTGACACACACTTATTATACAATGAGCAGTTCTTC.

Ten or more counts support this clonotype. The gene calls are TRBV20-1 and TRBJ2-7, with D perhaps TRBD2 (6 bases). CDR3 length equals 14 residues. V gave up 0 bases and J gave up 0 bases, with 9 bases separating them. CDR1 and CDR2 (germline): DFQATT, SNEGSKA (reference sequence). CDR3 nucleotide sequence: TGCAGTGCTAGAGATGCGACTAGCTCCTACGAGCAGTACTTC. It yields the protein CSARDATSSYEQYF.

This rearrangement joins TRBV12-3 or TRBV12-4 to TRBJ2-1; unclear D gene. CDR3 length: 11 amino acids. V was shortened by 2 bases and J by 10 bases, with 6 bases between the two germline ends. Written as DNA, the CDR3 is TGTGCCAGCAGTTTATATCTAGAGCAGTTCTTC. It is translated as CASSLYLEQFF.

As regards this clonotype: A read error may explain this, as a much larger clone is one base away. V gene TRBV21-1 combines with J gene TRBJ2-1; TRBD1 was called by the table and not checked on the DNA. TRBV21-1 is a documented pseudogene. The CDR3 runs 16 residues. The CDR3 reads CASSLKAGRSYNAQFF. The DNA for the CDR3 is TGTGCCAGCAGCCTTAAGGCGGGGCGATCCTACAATGCGCAGTTCTTC.

In this sample, this clonotype turned up many times. V usage is TRBV29-1 and J usage is TRBJ2-7; D is unclear. The CDR3 sequence is 12 residues long. Germline V gene data show CDR1 as SQVTM and CDR2 as ANQGSEA. The germline V and J ends were trimmed by 4 bases and 4 bases, with 11 bases remaining between them. The CDR3 spells CSVVSPPYEQYF. In nucleotides, the CDR3 is TGCAGCGTTGTGAGTCCTCCTTACGAGCAGTACTTC.

This clonotype has ten or more counts. The V and J genes are TRBV5-6 and TRBJ1-3; 7 positions match TRBD1. The V segment lost 0 bases and the J segment 2 bases; nucleotides outside the gene matches: 5. CDR3 length: 16 residues. Germline V lookup: CDR1 SGHDT, CDR2 YYEEEE. CDR3 protein: CASSLAGGGPGNTIYF. In nucleotides, the CDR3 is TGTGCCAGCAGCTTGGCAGGGGGAGGCCCTGGAAACACCATATATTTT.

A remark on this clonotype: One end of the junction varies from germline; a read error may be responsible. The V and J genes are TRBV27 and TRBJ1-2; TRBD1 agrees at 7 bases. The germline V gene has CDR1 MNHEY and CDR2 SMNVEV (reference sequence). The length of the CDR3 is 14 residues. CDR3 in DNA: TGTTCCAGCAGTTTGTATACAGGGGTGGGTGGCTACACCTTC. It translates to CSSSLYTGVGGYTF.

Many counts were recorded for this clonotype. It is unclear where the CDR3 begins or ends on the DNA, so no DNA is shown, and the CDR3 is as TCRdb lists it. The V gene is TRBV3-2, the J gene TRBJ1-2. TRBV3-2 is recorded as a pseudogene. The CDR3 numbers 15 amino acids, ends counted. This CDR3 is CASSQSTSGSYGYTF.